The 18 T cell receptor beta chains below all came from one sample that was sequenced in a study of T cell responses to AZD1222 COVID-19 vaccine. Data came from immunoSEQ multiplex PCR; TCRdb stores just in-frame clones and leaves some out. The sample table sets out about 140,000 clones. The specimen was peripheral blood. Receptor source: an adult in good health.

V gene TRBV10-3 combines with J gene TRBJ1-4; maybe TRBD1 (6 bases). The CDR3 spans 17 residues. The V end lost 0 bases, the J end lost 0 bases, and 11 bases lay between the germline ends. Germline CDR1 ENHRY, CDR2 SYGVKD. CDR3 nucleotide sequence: TGTGCCATCAGTGAGTCCCCCTGGACAGCAACTAATGAAAAACTGTTTTTT. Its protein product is CAISESPWTATNEKLFF.

In nucleotides, the CDR3 is TGTGCCAGCAGTCTGTCTAGCGGGCTCCCATCGGCATACAATGAGCAGTTCTTC. It encodes CASSLSSGLPSAYNEQFF. The chain is built from TRBV6-2 or TRBV6-3 and TRBJ2-1, with 8 bases lining up with TRBD2. CDR3 length: 18 amino acids. CDR1 and CDR2 from the germline V gene are MNHEY and SVGEGT. V lost 5 bases, J lost 4 bases, and 16 bases stayed unmatched.

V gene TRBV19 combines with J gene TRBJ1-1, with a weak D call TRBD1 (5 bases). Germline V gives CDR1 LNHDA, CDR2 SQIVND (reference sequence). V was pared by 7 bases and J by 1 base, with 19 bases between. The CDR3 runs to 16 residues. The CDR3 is CASTPHRGEANTEAFF. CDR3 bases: TGTGCCAGTACTCCCCATCGGGGGGAGGCGAACACTGAAGCTTTCTTT.

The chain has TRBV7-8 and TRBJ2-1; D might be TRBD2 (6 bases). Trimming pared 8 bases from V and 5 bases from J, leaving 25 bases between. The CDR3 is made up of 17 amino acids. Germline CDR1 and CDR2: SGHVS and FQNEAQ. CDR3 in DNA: TGTGCCAGCGGGTTCGGGCTGGGGGGTTATCTACACAATGAGCAGTTCTTC. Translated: CASGFGLGGYLHNEQFF. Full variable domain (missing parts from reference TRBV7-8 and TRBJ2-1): GAGVSQSPRYKVAKRGQDVALRCDPISGHVSLFWYQQALGQGPEFLTYFQNEAQLDKSGLPSDRFFAERPEGSVSTLKIQRTQQEDSAVYLCASGFGLGGYLHNEQFFGPGTRLTVL.

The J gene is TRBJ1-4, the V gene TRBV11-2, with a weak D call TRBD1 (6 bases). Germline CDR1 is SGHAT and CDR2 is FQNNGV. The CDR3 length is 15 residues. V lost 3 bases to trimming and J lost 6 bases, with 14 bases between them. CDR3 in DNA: TGTGCCAGCAGCTTGGGGCCAGGGGAGTATGAAAAACTGTTTTTT. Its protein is CASSLGPGEYEKLFF.

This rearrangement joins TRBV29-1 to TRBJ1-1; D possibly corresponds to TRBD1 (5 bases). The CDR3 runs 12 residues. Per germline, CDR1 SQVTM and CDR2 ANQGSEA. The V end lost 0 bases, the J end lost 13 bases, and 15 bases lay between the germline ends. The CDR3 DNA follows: TGCAGCGTTGAAGAGACCCTCGGGGCTGGTTTCTTT. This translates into CSVEETLGAGFF.

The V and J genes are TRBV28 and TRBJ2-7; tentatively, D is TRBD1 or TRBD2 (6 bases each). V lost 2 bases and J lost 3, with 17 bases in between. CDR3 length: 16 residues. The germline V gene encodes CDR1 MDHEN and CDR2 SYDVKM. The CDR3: CASSLRGRLSNYEQYF. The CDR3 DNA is TGTGCCAGCAGTTTACGGGGGCGGCTCTCCAACTACGAGCAGTACTTC.

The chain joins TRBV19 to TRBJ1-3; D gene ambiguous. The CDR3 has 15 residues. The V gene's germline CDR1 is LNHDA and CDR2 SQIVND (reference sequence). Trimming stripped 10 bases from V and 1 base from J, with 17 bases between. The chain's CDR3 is CATRWNSVSGNTIYF. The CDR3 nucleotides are TGTGCCACCCGTTGGAATAGCGTATCTGGAAACACCATATATTTT.

The CDR3 protein is CASSKVRKGAIGSLNYGYTF. The CDR3 bases are TGTGCCAGCAGCAAAGTGCGGAAGGGGGCGATCGGCAGCTTAAACTATGGCTACACCTTC. The gene calls are TRBV21-1 and TRBJ1-2; no DNA check was done on the table's D call, TRBD1. TRBV21-1 is shown as a pseudogene. The CDR3 runs 20 residues.

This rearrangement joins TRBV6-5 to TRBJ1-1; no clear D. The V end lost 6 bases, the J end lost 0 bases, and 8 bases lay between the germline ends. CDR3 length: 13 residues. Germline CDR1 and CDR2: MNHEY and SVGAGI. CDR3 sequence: CASSVPMNTEAFF. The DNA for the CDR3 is TGTGCCAGCAGCGTTCCGATGAACACTGAAGCTTTCTTT.

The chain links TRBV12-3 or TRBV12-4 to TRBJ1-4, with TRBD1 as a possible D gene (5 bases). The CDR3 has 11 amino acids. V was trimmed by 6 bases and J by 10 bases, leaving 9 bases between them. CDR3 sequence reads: CASRGLGKLFF. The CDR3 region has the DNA TGTGCCAGCAGGGGGCTCGGAAAACTGTTTTTT.

The CDR3 is CASARRLAGETQYF. In DNA form, the CDR3 reads TGTGCCAGCGCCCGGCGACTAGCTGGGGAGACCCAGTACTTC. The V call is TRBV2, the J call TRBJ2-5; 7 nucleotides align to TRBD2. Germline V lookup: CDR1 SNHLY, CDR2 FYNNEI. This CDR3 comprises 14 residues. Losses at the gene ends were 8 bases for V and 5 bases for J; bases not matched to a gene: 11.

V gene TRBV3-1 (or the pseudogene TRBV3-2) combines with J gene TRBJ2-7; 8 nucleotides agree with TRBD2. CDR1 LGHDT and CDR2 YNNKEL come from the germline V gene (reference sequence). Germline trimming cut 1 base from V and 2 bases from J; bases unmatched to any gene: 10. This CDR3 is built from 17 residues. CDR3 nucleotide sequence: TGTGCCAGCAGCCAAGTTCCCTTCACCGGGGGGGCCTACGAGCAGTACTTC. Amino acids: CASSQVPFTGGAYEQYF.

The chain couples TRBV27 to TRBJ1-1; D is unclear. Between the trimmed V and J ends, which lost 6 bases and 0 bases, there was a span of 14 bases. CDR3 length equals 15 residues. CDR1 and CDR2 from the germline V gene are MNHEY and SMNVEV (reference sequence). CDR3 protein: CASRSTWGLNTEAFF. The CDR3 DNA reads TGTGCCAGCAGATCAACTTGGGGTTTGAACACTGAAGCTTTCTTT.

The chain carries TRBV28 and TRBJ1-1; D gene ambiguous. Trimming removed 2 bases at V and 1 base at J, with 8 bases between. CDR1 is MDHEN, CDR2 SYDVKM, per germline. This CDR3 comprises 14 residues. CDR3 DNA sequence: TGTGCCAGCAGTTTAAGTGGAGGGAACACTGAAGCTTTCTTT. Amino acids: CASSLSGGNTEAFF.

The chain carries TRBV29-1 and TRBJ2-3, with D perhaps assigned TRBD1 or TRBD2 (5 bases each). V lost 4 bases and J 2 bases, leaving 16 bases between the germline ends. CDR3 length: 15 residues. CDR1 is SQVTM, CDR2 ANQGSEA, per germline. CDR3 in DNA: TGCAGCGTTGTTGGGATGGCCGGGGCCACAGATACGCAGTATTTT. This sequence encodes CSVVGMAGATDTQYF.

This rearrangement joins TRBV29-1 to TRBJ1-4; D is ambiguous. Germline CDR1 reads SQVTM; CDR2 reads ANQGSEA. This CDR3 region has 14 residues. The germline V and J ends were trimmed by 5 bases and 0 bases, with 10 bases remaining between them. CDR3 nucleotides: TGCAGCGTTCGGGAGAAAGCAACTAATGAAAAACTGTTTTTT. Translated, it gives CSVREKATNEKLFF.

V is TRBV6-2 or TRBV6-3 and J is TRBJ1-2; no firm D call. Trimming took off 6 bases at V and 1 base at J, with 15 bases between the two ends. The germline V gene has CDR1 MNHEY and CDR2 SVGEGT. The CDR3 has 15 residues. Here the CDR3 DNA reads TGTGCCAGCAGCCGTACCGGGCTAAGTAACTATGGCTACACCTTC. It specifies CASSRTGLSNYGYTF.